A few counts support the clone carrying this T cell receptor beta chain. Its antigen is currently unknown. The data stem from a study of identical twins. Whole-study findings and limits: Memory repertoires lacked the insertion deficit that abundant cord blood beta clonotypes showed.

Germline V CDR1 and CDR2: LNHNV, YYDKDF (reference sequence). The CDR3 totals 16 residues. Unmatched junction bases numbered 12, after V lost 5 bases and J lost 4 bases. TCRdb re-called the 5' RACE reads through MiXCR, storing one row per CDR3 protein. The sample holds about 890,000 distinct CDR3 sequences, around 12% seen once. These data were also filed under a second study, of yellow fever vaccine responses in identical twins. That paper states: Reportedly, the response of twins' T cells to the vaccine seemed partly convergent, partly personalized.

This TCR derives from a woman aged 18-35 years in good health. The sequenced sample consisted of PBMCs. This sequence joins TRBV15 and TRBJ2-7; 9 bases agree with TRBD2. The CDR3 protein is CATSHLVAGATYEQYV. The CDR3 region has the DNA TGTGCCACCAGCCATCTCGTAGCGGGGGCCACTTACGAGCAGTACGTC.